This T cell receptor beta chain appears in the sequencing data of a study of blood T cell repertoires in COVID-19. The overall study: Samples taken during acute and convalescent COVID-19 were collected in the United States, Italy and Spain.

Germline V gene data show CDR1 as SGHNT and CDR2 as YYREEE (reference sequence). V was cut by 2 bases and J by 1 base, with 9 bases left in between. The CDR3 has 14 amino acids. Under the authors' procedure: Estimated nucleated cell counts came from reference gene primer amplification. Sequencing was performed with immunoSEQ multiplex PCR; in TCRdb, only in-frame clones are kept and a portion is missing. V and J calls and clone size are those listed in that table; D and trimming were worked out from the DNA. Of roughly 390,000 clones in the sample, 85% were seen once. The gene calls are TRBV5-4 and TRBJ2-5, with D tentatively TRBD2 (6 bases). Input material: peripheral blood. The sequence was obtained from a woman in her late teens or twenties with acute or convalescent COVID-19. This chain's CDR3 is CASSFPGGQETQYF. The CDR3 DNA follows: TGTGCCAGCAGCTTCCCCGGGGGCCAAGAGACCCAGTACTTC.